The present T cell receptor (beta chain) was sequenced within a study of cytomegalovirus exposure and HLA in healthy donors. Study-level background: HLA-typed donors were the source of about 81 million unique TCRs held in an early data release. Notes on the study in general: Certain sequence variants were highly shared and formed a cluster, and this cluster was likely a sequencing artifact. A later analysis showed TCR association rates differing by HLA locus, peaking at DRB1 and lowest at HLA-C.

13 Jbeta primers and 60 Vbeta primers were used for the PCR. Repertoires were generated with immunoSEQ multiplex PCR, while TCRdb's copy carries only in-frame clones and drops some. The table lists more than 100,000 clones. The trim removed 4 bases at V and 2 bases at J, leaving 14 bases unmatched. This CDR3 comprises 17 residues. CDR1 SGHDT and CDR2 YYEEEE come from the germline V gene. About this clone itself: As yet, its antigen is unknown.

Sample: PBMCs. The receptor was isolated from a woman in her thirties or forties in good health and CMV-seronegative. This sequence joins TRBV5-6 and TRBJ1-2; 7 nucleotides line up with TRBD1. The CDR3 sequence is CASSGIPGQTLNYGYTF. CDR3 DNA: TGTGCCAGCAGCGGGATTCCGGGACAGACATTGAACTATGGCTACACCTTC.